These T cell receptor beta chains were read from a single sample in a study of blood T cells in healthy people across ages. In TCRdb, the 5' RACE reads were re-called with MiXCR into one record per CDR3 protein. The repertoire holds around 1,500,000 distinct CDR3 sequences, with about 28% as singletons. The sequenced material came from blood. The source of these receptors is a woman in her thirties in good health. The CDR3 runs from the conserved cysteine through the conserved F or W. D genes are given only for firm matches. Expanded clones get a size class; other rows say once, few or many, or leave the size out.

CDR3 length: 16
clone size: .
V gene: TRBV5-5
D gene: .
J gene: TRBJ2-2
CDR3 DNA: TGTGCCAGCACACTAGTGAGGAGATCTGGGGCCGGGGAGCTGTTTTTT
CDR3 protein: CASTLVRRSGAGELFF

CDR3 length: 14
clone size: many
V gene: TRBV7-2
D gene: TRBD2
J gene: TRBJ2-1
CDR3 DNA: TGTGCCAGCAGCTTAGAAGGCGGGAGCGGGGAGCAGTTCTTC
CDR3 protein: CASSLEGGSGEQFF

CDR3 length: 14
clone size: .
V gene: TRBV20-1
D gene: .
J gene: TRBJ1-6
CDR3 DNA: TGCAGTGCTAGCCCCCAGGGCGTGAATCCACCCCTCCACTTT
CDR3 protein: CSASPQGVNPPLHF

CDR3 length: 16
clone size: few
V gene: TRBV5-1
D gene: TRBD2
J gene: TRBJ2-1
CDR3 DNA: TGCGCCAGCAGCTTGGCCGGGGGGGTGGCCTACAATGAGCAGTTCTTC
CDR3 protein: CASSLAGGVAYNEQFF

CDR3 length: 12
clone size: few
V gene: TRBV29-1
D gene: .
J gene: TRBJ1-1
CDR3 DNA: TGCAGCGGGGGCCATTGGAACACTGAAGCTTTCTTT
CDR3 protein: CSGGHWNTEAFF

CDR3 length: 13
clone size: few
V gene: TRBV5-1
D gene: .
J gene: TRBJ2-7
CDR3 DNA: TGCGCCAGCAGCTCGGGACGCCGAGAGACCCTGTACTTC
CDR3 protein: CASSSGRRETLYF

CDR3 length: 15
clone size: .
V gene: TRBV12-3/TRBV12-4
D gene: TRBD1
J gene: TRBJ1-2
CDR3 DNA: TGTGCCAGCAGCACTCAGGACAGGGGGAACTATGGCTACACCTTC
CDR3 protein: CASSTQDRGNYGYTF

CDR3 length: 12
clone size: .
V gene: TRBV7-2
D gene: .
J gene: TRBJ2-5
CDR3 DNA: TGTGCCAGCAGTTTTAGGGAGAGTGAGCAGTACTTC
CDR3 protein: CASSFRESEQYF

CDR3 length: 15
clone size: many
V gene: TRBV27
D gene: .
J gene: TRBJ2-1
CDR3 DNA: TGTGCCAGCAGTCCCTCCGGGGATAGGGTTCATGAGCAGTTCTTC
CDR3 protein: CASSPSGDRVHEQFF

CDR3 length: 11
clone size: .
V gene: TRBV28
D gene: .
J gene: TRBJ2-4
CDR3 DNA: TGTGCCTCACAGGGTAAAAACATTCAGTACTTC
CDR3 protein: CASQGKNIQYF

CDR3 length: 15
clone size: few
V gene: TRBV12-3/TRBV12-4
D gene: .
J gene: TRBJ2-3
CDR3 DNA: TGTGCCAGCAGTTTGAGTCGGGGGGCCAGAGCGTCGCAGTATTTT
CDR3 protein: CASSLSRGARASQYF

CDR3 length: 13
clone size: few
V gene: TRBV20-1
D gene: TRBD1
J gene: TRBJ2-5
CDR3 DNA: TGCAGTGCCTGGACAGGGCCCCAGGGGACCCAGTACTTC
CDR3 protein: CSAWTGPQGTQYF